Listed below are T cell receptor beta chains from one sample, sequenced in a study of shared clonotypes between healthy human individuals. Using immunoSEQ multiplex PCR, the repertoire was profiled, and TCRdb retains in-frame clones only, with some absent. Of 400,000 or so clones detected, 90% to 97% appear once; the ten largest clones hold approximately 0.3%. The sequenced material came from memory CD8+ T cells sorted from blood. The receptors here all came from a man aged 30-40 years in good health. CDR3s include the opening cysteine and the closing phenylalanine or tryptophan. The D gene is left open where the match is weak. Size is stated for part of the rows, as once, few or many counts, or as a class when the clone is expanded.

d_call,clone_size,j_call,v_call,cdr3_nt,cdr3_aa
.,.,TRBJ2-3,TRBV6-1,TGTGCCAGCAGTGGAAGTTTCGGGGGGCGCACAGATACGCAGTATTTT,CASSGSFGGRTDTQYF
.,.,TRBJ2-2,TRBV19,TGTGCCACCACACTTCCCCGCGGGGAGCTGTTTTTT,CATTLPRGELFF
.,.,TRBJ1-4,TRBV28,TGTGCCAGCAGTTTCGGACTGGGGGAAAAACTGTTTTTT,CASSFGLGEKLFF
TRBD2,.,TRBJ2-1,TRBV7-9,TGTGCCAGCAGCCGACCGGGACTACCCTACAATGAGCAGTTCTTC,CASSRPGLPYNEQFF
.,.,TRBJ1-3,TRBV6-9,TGTGCCAGCAGCCATATCGACGAGGGGGGAAACACCATATATTTT,CASSHIDEGGNTIYF
TRBD1,.,TRBJ2-2,TRBV5-6,TGTGCCAGCAGCTTGGAGGGAGGCGGGACAGGGCTTTTCACCGGGGAGCTGTTTTTT,CASSLEGGGTGLFTGELFF
.,once,TRBJ2-7,TRBV6-6,TGTGCCAGCAGTTACTCGAGGTCCTACGAGCAGTACTTC,CASSYSRSYEQYF
.,once,TRBJ1-5,TRBV6-5,TGTGCCAGCAGTGTAGTAATTCAGCCCCAGCATTTT,CASSVVIQPQHF
TRBD1,.,TRBJ1-1,TRBV29-1,TGCAGCGTCGCCGGGGACAGGTTGCGGACTGAAGCTTTCTTT,CSVAGDRLRTEAFF
TRBD1,.,TRBJ2-4,TRBV29-1,TGCAGCGTTGAAGCCGGGACAGAGCTAGCCAAAAACATTCAGTACTTC,CSVEAGTELAKNIQYF
.,once,TRBJ1-1,TRBV5-6,TGTGCCAGCAGCTTGGGGAGGGCGGGTGAAGCTTTCTTT,CASSLGRAGEAFF
.,.,TRBJ2-7,TRBV28,TGTGCCAGCAGTTTACTTAGGACCGAGCAGTACTTC,CASSLLRTEQYF
.,.,TRBJ1-5,TRBV14,TGTGCCAGCAGCCAAGAGGCTAATCAGCCCCAGCATTTT,CASSQEANQPQHF
TRBD1,once,TRBJ2-7,TRBV2,TGTGCCAGGGGTGGACAGGGGTACTACGAGCAGTACTTC,CARGGQGYYEQYF
.,.,TRBJ2-7,TRBV19,TGTGCCAGTAGTATAGATCGTGTAGGGCCCTACGAGCAGTACTTC,CASSIDRVGPYEQYF
.,.,TRBJ2-7,TRBV5-4,TGTGCCAGCAGCTTTGATCGCAGGGCAAGCTCCTACGAGCAGTACTTC,CASSFDRRASSYEQYF
.,.,TRBJ1-5,TRBV28,TGTGCCAGCAGTCTGGGGAGCAATCAGCCCCAGCATTTT,CASSLGSNQPQHF
TRBD2,.,TRBJ2-7,TRBV7-9,TGTGCCAGCAGCTTAGCTTCGCGGGAGGGCCGGCAGTACTTC,CASSLASREGRQYF
.,.,TRBJ2-7,TRBV25-1,TGTGCCAGCAGTGAATCAGGCAGTAGGACCTACGAGCAGTACTTC,CASSESGSRTYEQYF
TRBD1,.,TRBJ2-7,TRBV19,TGTGCCAGTAGTCAACGGACAGGGGGCTACGAGCAGTACTTC,CASSQRTGGYEQYF
TRBD2,.,TRBJ2-2,TRBV7-2,TGTGCCAGCAGCGGATCTAGCGGAGCCTACACCGGGGAGCTGTTTTTT,CASSGSSGAYTGELFF
.,.,TRBJ2-5,TRBV30,TGTGCCTGGAATCCCTTCCCGGGACCCCAAGAGACCCAGTACTTC,CAWNPFPGPQETQYF
.,.,TRBJ2-7,TRBV30,TGTGCCTGGAGTGTTAAGTGGGAGGCTTCCTACGAGCAGTACTTC,CAWSVKWEASYEQYF
.,.,TRBJ2-7,TRBV28,TGTGCCAGCCCCCGGGCCAGGAGGGGGGGCGAGCAGTACTTC,CASPRARRGGEQYF
.,.,TRBJ1-5,TRBV27,TGTGCCAGCAGGGCACCACATCAGCCCCAGCATTTT,CASRAPHQPQHF
.,.,TRBJ2-1,TRBV15,TGTGCCACCAGCAGACAGGGGACCTACAATGAGCAGTTCTTC,CATSRQGTYNEQFF
.,.,TRBJ1-4,TRBV29-1,TGCAGCGTCACCGATTGGGCTAATGAAAAACTGTTTTTT,CSVTDWANEKLFF
.,.,TRBJ2-3,TRBV30,TGTGCCTGGAGTCTAGCGTCTAGCACAGATACGCAGTATTTT,CAWSLASSTDTQYF